Below are 20 T cell receptor beta chains sequenced from a single sample in a study of early T cells in non-severe SARS-CoV-2 infection. TCRdb fed the 5' RACE reads into MiXCR, producing one record per CDR3 protein. The sample has 95,000 to 120,000 distinct CDR3 sequences, about an eighth seen once; the top ten hold less than 3.5%. Sequenced: whole blood. These TCRs come from an adult who was a healthcare worker with PCR-confirmed SARS-CoV-2 infection or an uninfected control (not recorded which).

This clonotype has at least ten counts. This chain joins TRBV7-2 and TRBJ2-3; 14 bases line up with TRBD2. CDR1 is SGHTA, CDR2 FQGNSA, per germline. V lost 1 base to trimming and J lost 6 bases; unmatched junction nucleotides: 9. CDR3 length: 18 amino acids. The CDR3 bases are TGTGCCAGCAGCTTAGACCCACTGGGACTAGCGGGAGAGGATACGCAGTATTTT. It is translated as CASSLDPLGLAGEDTQYF.

This clonotype was seen at least ten times. The CDR3 protein is CASSVGLKAQETQYF. CDR3 coding DNA: TGTGCCAGCAGCGTAGGACTCAAGGCCCAAGAGACCCAGTACTTC. The chain employs TRBV9 and TRBJ2-5; D uncertain. This CDR3 has 15 amino acids. The germline gives CDR1 SGDLS, CDR2 YYNGEE. Between the trimmed V and J ends, which lost 0 bases and 1 base, there was a span of 10 bases.

This clonotype came up a few times. The rearrangement joins TRBV5-6 to TRBJ2-1; D unclear. Looked up from germline, CDR1 is SGHDT and CDR2 is YYEEEE. This CDR3 has 13 amino acids. V gave up 3 bases and J gave up 4 bases, with 8 bases separating them. CDR3 residues: CASSWAGYNEQFF. As DNA, the CDR3 is TGTGCCAGCAGCTGGGCTGGTTACAATGAGCAGTTCTTC.

In its sample, this clonotype was seen many times. The CDR3 DNA follows: TGTGCCAGCAGCTTAGGGCTAGCGGGGGGCCGGAATTACAATGAGCAGTTCTTC. The encoded protein is CASSLGLAGGRNYNEQFF. J is TRBJ2-1 and V is TRBV7-6, with 11 positions matching TRBD2. The CDR3 has 18 amino acids. Trimming removed 1 base from V and 4 bases from J; junction bases left unmatched: 9. Germline lookup yields CDR1 SGHVS and CDR2 FNYEAQ.

V and J are TRBV9 and TRBJ1-1; D remains ambiguous. Germline-derived CDR1 and CDR2 are SGDLS and YYNGEE. Between the trimmed V and J ends, which lost 4 bases and 0 bases, there was a span of 10 bases. CDR3 length: 14 residues. The CDR3 loop reads CASSSEQLNTEAFF. The CDR3 DNA follows: TGTGCCAGCAGCTCCGAACAACTGAACACTGAAGCTTTCTTT.

Ten or more counts support this clonotype. The V gene is TRBV5-5, the J gene TRBJ2-1, with D uncertain. This CDR3 contains 15 residues. In germline, CDR1 is SGHKS, CDR2 YYEKEE (reference sequence). Trimming took off 2 bases at V and 7 bases at J, with 16 bases between the two ends. The CDR3: CASSFGILVGNEQFF. The CDR3 nucleotides are TGTGCCAGCAGCTTTGGAATTTTAGTTGGGAATGAGCAGTTCTTC.

This clonotype was found a few times. The limits of the CDR3 on the DNA are not certain, so only TCRdb's listed CDR3 is given. The chain has TRBV11-3 and TRBJ2-2; the table's D gene call, TRBD1, was not cross checked with the DNA. The CDR3 has 21 amino acids, counting both end residues. Germline CDR1 and CDR2: SGHNT and YENEEA. Here the CDR3 reads CASSSTLRGTQSDRTPGSCFF.

This clonotype was seen many times. The chain links TRBV7-9 to TRBJ2-3; the D gene is possibly TRBD1 (6 bases). This CDR3 region has 15 residues. V was cut by 4 bases and J by 2 bases, with 13 bases left in between. Germline CDR1 reads SEHNR; CDR2 reads FQNEAQ (reference sequence). CDR3 sequence: CASSSGQTYTDTQYF. The CDR3 DNA follows: TGTGCCAGCAGCTCCGGACAGACTTACACAGATACGCAGTATTTT.

This clonotype was counted a few times. The CDR3 DNA reads as TGTGCCAGCACCCCACAGGGCTACTATGGCTACACCTTC. The encoded protein is CASTPQGYYGYTF. The chain links TRBV12-3 or TRBV12-4 to TRBJ1-2; TRBD1 might be the D (6 bases). V lost 7 bases to trimming and J lost 3 bases, with 12 bases between them. The CDR3 runs to 13 residues.

The chain is built from TRBV29-1 and TRBJ2-7, with D possibly being TRBD1 (6 bases). Germline assignment: CDR1 SQVTM and CDR2 ANQGSEA. V was shortened by 5 bases and J by 7 bases, with 9 bases between the two germline ends. This CDR3 region has 10 residues. This CDR3 reads CSVLRGEQYF. CDR3 bases: TGCAGCGTTCTGAGGGGGGAGCAGTACTTC.

The gene calls are TRBV12-5 and TRBJ1-5; 7 bases match TRBD1. This CDR3 has 15 amino acids. V was pared by 6 bases and J by 6 bases, with 11 bases of the junction left unmatched. Germline assignment: CDR1 LGHNT and CDR2 FRNRAP. The CDR3 protein is CASGPLDRDGQPQHF. The CDR3 DNA reads as TGTGCTAGTGGACCCCTCGACAGGGACGGTCAGCCCCAGCATTTT.

V usage is TRBV4-1 and J usage is TRBJ2-5; TRBD2 agrees at 12 bases. Per germline, CDR1 MGHRA and CDR2 YSYEKL. V shed 0 bases, J shed 5 bases, and the junction held 7 bases outside the gene matches. There are 17 residues in the CDR3. The CDR3 is CASSQDELAGGPETQYF. In DNA form, the CDR3 reads TGCGCCAGCAGCCAAGATGAGCTAGCGGGGGGGCCCGAGACCCAGTACTTC.

This clonotype was recorded a few times. This chain uses TRBV5-1 with TRBJ2-1; no clear D. The CDR3 is 12 residues long. Trimming took off 0 bases at V and 8 bases at J, with 6 bases between the two ends. Germline CDR1 SGHRS, CDR2 YFSETQ. CDR3 sequence reads: CASSLDGHEQFF. Written as DNA, the CDR3 is TGCGCCAGCAGCTTGGATGGGCATGAGCAGTTCTTC.

This clonotype showed up just once. The rearrangement links TRBV7-3 to TRBJ2-1, with TRBD2 identical over 9 bases. This CDR3 has 16 amino acids. The V and J ends lost 2 bases and 0 bases, in that order; junction bases with no gene match: 2. Per germline, CDR1 SGHTA and CDR2 FQGTGA. The CDR3 loop reads CASSLGGGASYNEQFF. The CDR3 DNA is TGTGCCAGCAGCTTAGGCGGGGGGGCCTCCTACAATGAGCAGTTCTTC.

This clonotype was seen only a few times. V usage is TRBV2 and J usage is TRBJ2-2; 13 bases fit TRBD2. CDR1 and CDR2 from the germline V gene are SNHLY and FYNNEI. V lost 7 bases, J lost 3 bases, and 8 bases stayed unmatched. CDR3 length equals 17 residues. The CDR3, as DNA: TGTGCCAGCACCCGCCCTGGACTAGCGGGAGACACCGGGGAGCTGTTTTTT. Translation: CASTRPGLAGDTGELFF.

This clonotype was found a few times. The gene calls are TRBV5-1 and TRBJ2-3; D possibly uses TRBD1 or TRBD2 (5 bases each). Between the trimmed V and J ends, which lost 2 bases and 0 bases, there was a span of 13 bases. Germline CDR1 is SGHRS and CDR2 is YFSETQ. The CDR3 has 16 amino acids. DNA for the CDR3: TGCGCCAGCAGCTTCATCAGGGACGCCAGCACAGATACGCAGTATTTT. It is translated as CASSFIRDASTDTQYF.

This clonotype was recorded a few times. V usage is TRBV5-1 and J usage is TRBJ2-1; a possible D gene is TRBD2 (6 bases). Germline assignment: CDR1 SGHRS and CDR2 YFSETQ. This CDR3 is built from 15 residues. V shed 5 bases and J shed 1 base, with 13 bases lying between them. DNA of the CDR3: TGCGCCAGCAGGGAAACGGGGAGGTCCTACAATGAGCAGTTCTTC. Protein: CASRETGRSYNEQFF. Drawing the rest from reference TRBV5-1 and TRBJ2-1, the complete variable domain is KAGVTQTPRYLIKTRGQQVTLSCSPISGHRSVSWYQQTPGQGLQFLFEYFSETQRNKGNFPGRFSGRQFSNSRSEMNVSTLELGDSALYLCASRETGRSYNEQFFGPGTRLTVL.

The genes are TRBV3-1 and TRBJ2-3; 7 positions match TRBD1. With V trimmed by 0 bases and J by 1 base, 4 bases remained unmatched. The CDR3 runs 16 residues. Germline CDR1 is LGHDT and CDR2 is YNNKEL (reference sequence). The CDR3 region is CASSQDGDRGTDTQYF. CDR3 sequence (DNA): TGTGCCAGCAGCCAAGATGGGGACAGAGGCACAGATACGCAGTATTTT.

The chain carries TRBV18 and TRBJ2-7; possible D gene TRBD2, 5 bases. Germline V gene data show CDR1 as KGHSH and CDR2 as LQKENI. V gave up 1 base and J gave up 5 bases, with 12 bases separating them. The CDR3 covers 14 residues. The CDR3 DNA reads TGTGCCAGCTCACCACTCGGGAAGATAAACGAGCAGTACTTC. This sequence encodes CASSPLGKINEQYF.

This clonotype came up a few times. This chain joins TRBV6-2 or TRBV6-3 and TRBJ2-7; D might be TRBD1 or TRBD2, each matching 6 bases. V was pared by 5 bases and J by 6 bases, with 20 bases between. The CDR3 runs to 15 residues. The germline gives CDR1 MNHEY, CDR2 SVGEGT. The CDR3 here is CASSKYGSEGVEQYF. CDR3 bases: TGTGCCAGCAGTAAGTATGGCTCGGAGGGGGTCGAGCAGTACTTC.